The 29 T cell receptor beta chains given below trace back to one sample, sequenced in a study of blood T cell repertoires in COVID-19. Produced via immunoSEQ multiplex PCR; TCRdb's table is partial and in-frame only. The data contain under 250,000 clones, over 60% of them singletons. The sample was peripheral blood. These receptors were obtained from a woman aged 70-85 years with acute or convalescent COVID-19.

The chain joins TRBV6-5 to TRBJ1-2, with D perhaps matching TRBD1 (6 bases). V was pared by 4 bases and J by 0 bases, with 9 bases between. Germline CDR1 reads MNHEY; CDR2 reads SVGAGI. There are 14 residues in the CDR3. CDR3 protein: CASSSRTANYGYTF. The CDR3 DNA is TGTGCCAGCAGTTCCCGGACAGCTAACTATGGCTACACCTTC.

The gene calls are TRBV2 and TRBJ2-3; 8 bases line up with TRBD2. This CDR3 region has 14 residues. Germline loops: CDR1 SNHLY, CDR2 FYNNEI. J was trimmed by 3 bases and V by 7 bases; bases with no gene match: 6. CDR3 in amino acids: CASNIAGLTDTQYF. The CDR3 nucleotides read TGTGCCAGCAATATAGCGGGGTTGACAGATACGCAGTATTTT.

The chain joins TRBV19 to TRBJ1-3; 7 bases fit TRBD1. Germline values: CDR1 LNHDA, CDR2 SQIVND (reference sequence). The J segment lost 0 bases and the V segment lost 8 bases, leaving 4 bases of the junction unmatched. The CDR3 is 14 amino acids. The CDR3, as DNA: TGTGCCAGTCAGTGGGACAGCTCTGGAAACACCATATATTTT. Translated: CASQWDSSGNTIYF.

The genes are TRBV14 and TRBJ1-5; 8 bases fit TRBD1. V lost 3 bases to trimming and J lost 6 bases; unmatched junction nucleotides: 1. The germline CDR1 and CDR2 sequences are SGHDN and FVKESK. The length of the CDR3 is 13 residues. The CDR3 spells CASSQDRAQPQHF. In DNA form, the CDR3 reads TGTGCCAGCAGCCAGGACAGGGCTCAGCCCCAGCATTTT.

The rearrangement links TRBV11-2 to TRBJ1-3, with D tentatively TRBD1 (6 bases). CDR1 and CDR2 from the germline V gene are SGHAT and FQNNGV. Trimming stripped 2 bases from V and 0 bases from J, with 8 bases between. The CDR3 covers 15 residues. The CDR3 spells CASSLYRDSGNTIYF. The CDR3 region has the DNA TGTGCCAGCAGCTTATACAGGGACTCTGGAAACACCATATATTTT. Complete variable domain (other parts from reference TRBV11-2 and TRBJ1-3): EAGVAQSPRYKIIEKRQSVAFWCNPISGHATLYWYQQILGQGPKLLIQFQNNGVVDDSQLPKDRFSAERLKGVDSTLKIQPAKLEDSAVYLCASSLYRDSGNTIYFGEGSWLTVV.

The V and J genes are TRBV5-1 and TRBJ1-5, with D unresolved. Germline CDR1 reads SGHRS; CDR2 reads YFSETQ. This CDR3 is 15 amino acids long. The V end was cut by 4 bases, the J end by 7 bases, with 18 bases between. The DNA for the CDR3 is TGCGCCAGCAGCCCGTTCGGGGAGGGCGGGCAGCCCCAGCATTTT. Amino acid sequence: CASSPFGEGGQPQHF.

The chain links TRBV6-5 to TRBJ2-1, with TRBD1 matching over 8 bases. Germline V gives CDR1 MNHEY, CDR2 SVGAGI. This CDR3 is 14 amino acids long. V shed 8 bases and J 3 bases; nucleotides not matched to a gene: 6. The CDR3 DNA follows: TGTGCCAGCTTGCGGACAGGGATCTACAATGAGCAGTTCTTC. Translated: CASLRTGIYNEQFF.

The chain carries TRBV12-3 or TRBV12-4 and TRBJ1-6; D remains ambiguous. The CDR3 is made up of 13 amino acids. V shed 6 bases and J shed 7 bases, with 10 bases lying between them. CDR3: CASSPRGNSPLHF. Written as DNA, the CDR3 is TGTGCCAGCAGCCCCCGAGGAAATTCACCCCTCCACTTT.

This clone was detected only a few times. CDR3 sequence: CASSPTGGNTEAFF. The CDR3 region has the DNA TGTGCCAGCTCACCGACAGGGGGTAACACTGAAGCTTTCTTT. The V call is TRBV18, the J call TRBJ1-1; 9 nucleotides align to TRBD1. Germline CDR1 reads KGHSH; CDR2 reads LQKENI. The CDR3 totals 14 residues. V shed 3 bases, J shed 2 bases, and the junction held 1 base outside the gene matches. The complete variable domain, with remaining parts taken from reference TRBV18 and TRBJ1-1, reads NAGVMQNPRHLVRRRGQEARLRCSPMKGHSHVYWYRQLPEEGLKFMVYLQKENIIDESGMPKERFSAEFPKEGPSILRIQQVVRGDSAAYFCASSPTGGNTEAFFGQGTRLTVV.

This clone was found once. This may stem from a read error, because a much larger clone lies one nucleotide away. CDR3 in DNA: TGTGCCAGCAGCTTAGTACAGTTCTACGAGCAGTACTTC. Encoded protein: CASSLVQFYEQYF. The V and J genes are TRBV7-2 and TRBJ2-7; no reliable D call. The V gene's germline CDR1 is SGHTA and CDR2 FQGNSA. The CDR3 loop spans 13 amino acids. Deletions cut 1 base from V and 3 bases from J, with 7 bases between.

This clone was detected a few times. V is TRBV6-6 and J is TRBJ2-2; TRBD1 aligns across 7 bases. The CDR3 runs to 14 residues. V was clipped by 6 bases and J by 6 bases; unmatched bases: 7. Germline lookup yields CDR1 MNHNY and CDR2 SVGAGI (reference sequence). The CDR3 here is CASRLSQGPGELFF. In nucleotides, the CDR3 is TGTGCCAGCAGGCTCTCACAGGGGCCCGGGGAGCTGTTTTTT.

The chain couples TRBV12-1 to TRBJ2-2; the table's D call of TRBD2 was not tested on the DNA. TRBV12-1 is tagged as a pseudogene. CDR3 length: 15 residues. CDR3 DNA: TGTGCCAGCAGCTCGGTAATTAGTGGCACCGGGGAGCTGTTTTTT. Translated: CASSSVISGTGELFF.

The rearrangement uses TRBV27 and TRBJ2-7; the match to TRBD1 covers 7 bases. V gave up 4 bases and J gave up 3 bases; unmatched junction bases: 3. Per the germline V gene, CDR1 is MNHEY and CDR2 is SMNVEV (reference sequence). The CDR3 has 13 amino acids. CDR3 in amino acids: CASSSDRFYEQYF. The CDR3 DNA sequence: TGTGCCAGCAGTTCGGACAGGTTCTACGAGCAGTACTTC.

The chain combines TRBV19 with TRBJ1-2; TRBD1 matches at 10 bases. Germline values: CDR1 LNHDA, CDR2 SQIVND (reference sequence). The CDR3 sequence is 15 residues long. Trimming removed 4 bases from V and 2 bases from J; junction bases left unmatched: 4. In DNA, the CDR3 is TGTGCCAGTAGTACCGACAGGGGGCCCAACTATGGCTACACCTTC. It translates to CASSTDRGPNYGYTF.

The CDR3 DNA reads as TGTGCCAGCAGCCCTGACAGGGGTTCCTACGAGCAGTACTTC. It specifies CASSPDRGSYEQYF. This rearrangement joins TRBV11-2 to TRBJ2-7; 8 nucleotides agree with TRBD1. J gave up 1 base and V 5 bases, and 4 bases lay outside the gene matches. Germline V lookup: CDR1 SGHAT, CDR2 FQNNGV. The CDR3 totals 14 residues.

This clone has a handful of counts. The chain recombines TRBV19 with TRBJ1-2, with 7 bases matching TRBD1. V was clipped by 3 bases and J by 4 bases; unmatched bases: 5. This CDR3 spans 14 amino acids. Germline-derived CDR1 and CDR2 are LNHDA and SQIVND (reference sequence). CDR3 amino acids: CASSIQQGTYGYTF. The CDR3 region has the DNA TGTGCCAGTAGTATCCAACAGGGGACCTATGGCTACACCTTC.

The chain joins TRBV7-8 to TRBJ2-7; D unresolved. Trimming removed 1 base at V and 1 base at J, with 5 bases between. Looked up from germline, CDR1 is SGHVS and CDR2 is FQNEAQ. The CDR3 totals 13 residues. The CDR3 here is CASSLGISYEQYV. DNA for the CDR3: TGTGCCAGCAGCTTAGGTATATCCTACGAGCAGTACGTC.

This chain uses TRBV9 with TRBJ2-3; no clear D gene. The CDR3 is 13 residues long. CDR1 and CDR2 from the germline V gene are SGDLS and YYNGEE. The ends were cut back, 0 bases at V and 2 bases at J, with 4 bases in the middle. CDR3 in amino acids: CASSVVLTDTQYF. The DNA for the CDR3 is TGTGCCAGCAGCGTAGTCCTCACAGATACGCAGTATTTT.

J is TRBJ2-5 and V is TRBV18; 7 bases line up with TRBD2. Trimming at V came to 3 bases and at J to 1 base, leaving 8 bases not matched to a gene. The germline CDR1 and CDR2 sequences are KGHSH and LQKENI. CDR3 length equals 16 residues. CDR3 in DNA: TGTGCCAGCTCACCTCTCGAGCGGGGACCCCAAGAGACCCAGTACTTC. Translated, it gives CASSPLERGPQETQYF.

J is TRBJ2-1 and V is TRBV18; 8 bases fit TRBD2. V trimming: 3 bases; J trimming: 7 bases; junction bases outside the gene matches: 14. This CDR3 is 17 amino acids long. Germline loops: CDR1 KGHSH, CDR2 LQKENI. CDR3 region: CASSPGLAGGPLNEQFF. CDR3 nucleotide sequence: TGTGCCAGCTCACCCGGCTTGGCGGGGGGTCCATTAAATGAGCAGTTCTTC.

V is TRBV30 and J is TRBJ2-3, with 12 bases identical to TRBD1. With V trimmed by 8 bases and J by 5 bases, 11 bases remained unmatched. This CDR3 is built from 15 residues. Germline V gene lookup returns CDR1 GTSNPN and CDR2 SVGIG (reference sequence). The CDR3 is CAGGARDRGQDTQYF. Here the CDR3 DNA reads TGTGCCGGAGGAGCCCGGGACAGGGGGCAAGATACGCAGTATTTT.

The chain recombines TRBV7-8 with TRBJ1-5; D gene unclear. Looked up from germline, CDR1 is SGHVS and CDR2 is FQNEAQ. This CDR3 contains 14 residues. Trimming cost V 7 bases and J 6 bases, with 16 bases left between them. CDR3 bases: TGTGCCAGCACCCAGACTCCTGGAGGTCAGCCCCAGCATTTT. It translates to CASTQTPGGQPQHF.

The genes are TRBV7-2 and TRBJ2-2; 9 nucleotides line up with TRBD1. The CDR3 is made up of 18 amino acids. After removal of 2 bases from V and 4 bases from J, the junction contained 11 bases not matched to a gene. The germline CDR1 and CDR2 sequences are SGHTA and FQGNSA. The CDR3 nucleotides read TGTGCCAGCAGCTTAATGTCCACAGGGGGCGCGCGCACCGGGGAGCTGTTTTTT. Translating gives CASSLMSTGGARTGELFF.

The chain links TRBV4-1 to TRBJ2-7, with D maybe TRBD2 (7 bases). CDR3 length equals 14 residues. Germline V gene data show CDR1 as MGHRA and CDR2 as YSYEKL. V was cut by 7 bases and J by 4 bases, with 17 bases left in between. CDR3 in amino acids: CASKGGMGSYEQYF. The CDR3 DNA reads as TGCGCCAGCAAGGGGGGGATGGGATCTTACGAGCAGTACTTC.

This clone was found a few times. The chain couples TRBV6-1 to TRBJ2-3; D might be TRBD1 (5 bases). V shed 3 bases and J shed 1 base, with 11 bases lying between them. The CDR3 sequence is 15 residues long. CDR1 MNHNS and CDR2 SASEGT come from the germline V gene. As DNA, the CDR3 is TGTGCCAGCAGTGATAGATCCAGGGGCACAGATACGCAGTATTTT. Its protein product is CASSDRSRGTDTQYF.

The chain carries TRBV12-3 or TRBV12-4 and TRBJ1-2; D unresolved. The CDR3 is 11 residues long. Trimming took 6 bases from V and 7 from J, leaving 9 bases between them. For the CDR3, the DNA is TGTGCCAGCAGCAAAGGAGGTGGCTACACCTTC. It translates to CASSKGGGYTF.

The gene calls are TRBV7-2 and TRBJ1-5, with 9 bases aligning to TRBD1. The length of the CDR3 is 14 residues. V trimming: 4 bases; J trimming: 6 bases; junction bases outside the gene matches: 4. Per the germline V gene, CDR1 is SGHTA and CDR2 is FQGNSA. The CDR3 DNA is TGTGCCAGCAGCTCCGGGACAGGGACTCAGCCCCAGCATTTT. Amino acid sequence: CASSSGTGTQPQHF.

In its sample, this clone was seen once. V and J are TRBV9 and TRBJ2-3; possible D gene TRBD2, 5 bases. The V end was cut by 7 bases, the J end by 7 bases, with 25 bases between. CDR1 is SGDLS, CDR2 YYNGEE, per germline. This CDR3 is 16 amino acids long. The CDR3 protein is CASGPPGEGRQNTQYF. The CDR3 DNA reads as TGTGCCAGCGGGCCTCCTGGAGAGGGTAGGCAGAATACGCAGTATTTT. The whole variable domain, filled in from reference TRBV9 and TRBJ2-3, reads DSGVTQTPKHLITATGQRVTLRCSPRSGDLSVYWYQQSLDQGLQFLIQYYNGEERAKGNILERFSAQQFPDLHSELNLSSLELGDSALYFCASGPPGEGRQNTQYFGPGTRLTVL.

V and J are TRBV4-1 and TRBJ2-1; no firm D call. The CDR3 totals 14 residues. Per germline, CDR1 MGHRA and CDR2 YSYEKL. Trimming shortened V by 1 base and J by 7 bases, and 11 bases separated the two germline ends. The CDR3 DNA reads TGCGCCAGCAGCCAAGGGATAGACGGGAATGAGCAGTTCTTC. Translation: CASSQGIDGNEQFF.